The 5 T cell receptor beta chains below come from one sample, sequenced in a study of T cell changes during pregnancy in multiple sclerosis. This table comes from immunoSEQ multiplex PCR, and its TCRdb copy is limited to in-frame clones, with some not included. This sample has some 80,000 clones, with over 85% found just once. Source: CD4+ T cells from peripheral blood mononuclear cells, taken after pregnancy. The receptor set was obtained from a female donor with multiple sclerosis, enrolled in a pregnancy study.

CDR3 in DNA: TGTGCCAGCAGTTTCCTACGAGAGACCCAGTACTTC. Translating gives CASSFLRETQYF. The chain links TRBV28 to TRBJ2-5; no definite D call. Looked up from germline, CDR1 is MDHEN and CDR2 is SYDVKM. V was cut by 3 bases and J by 4 bases, with 6 bases left in between. This CDR3 is built from 12 residues.

Here the CDR3 DNA reads TGTGCCAGCAGCGCCGGGTCCCCTTGGGAGCAGTACTTC. This translates into CASSAGSPWEQYF. The rearrangement links TRBV5-4 to TRBJ2-7; D ambiguous. The CDR3 is made up of 13 amino acids. Germline assignment: CDR1 SGHNT and CDR2 YYREEE (reference sequence). V lost 4 bases and J 7 bases, leaving 15 bases between the germline ends. The full variable domain, rest sourced from reference TRBV5-4 and TRBJ2-7, is ETGVTQSPTHLIKTRGQQVTLRCSSQSGHNTVSWYQQALGQGPQFIFQYYREEENGRGNFPPRFSGLQFPNYSSELNVNALELDDSALYLCASSAGSPWEQYFGPGTRLTVT.

The genes are TRBV6-6 and TRBJ2-1; TRBD2 aligns across 9 bases. The length of the CDR3 is 16 residues. The germline V gene has CDR1 MNHNY and CDR2 SVGAGI (reference sequence). V trimming: 2 bases; J trimming: 5 bases; junction bases outside the gene matches: 7. The CDR3 DNA sequence: TGTGCCAGCAGTTACCCTCGCGGGAGGGTCGACAATGAGCAGTTCTTC. This codes for CASSYPRGRVDNEQFF.

This clone was counted a single time. This chain connects TRBV11-2 to TRBJ1-3; the D is unclear. V lost 3 bases to trimming and J lost 4 bases, with 4 bases between them. CDR1 is SGHAT, CDR2 FQNNGV, per germline. The CDR3 is 12 amino acids. CDR3 nucleotide sequence: TGTGCCAGCAGCTTTAGCGGAAACACCATATATTTT. Translated: CASSFSGNTIYF.

The J gene is TRBJ2-7, the V gene TRBV5-1; 11 bases match TRBD1. V was clipped by 5 bases and J by 4 bases; unmatched bases: 8. CDR1 and CDR2 (germline): SGHRS, YFSETQ. This CDR3 has 15 amino acids. The CDR3 sequence is CASSSTGTGGYEQYF. Here the CDR3 DNA reads TGCGCCAGCAGTTCAACCGGGACAGGGGGATACGAGCAGTACTTC. The variable domain in full, with the rest retrieved from reference TRBV5-1 and TRBJ2-7, is KAGVTQTPRYLIKTRGQQVTLSCSPISGHRSVSWYQQTPGQGLQFLFEYFSETQRNKGNFPGRFSGRQFSNSRSEMNVSTLELGDSALYLCASSSTGTGGYEQYFGPGTRLTVT.